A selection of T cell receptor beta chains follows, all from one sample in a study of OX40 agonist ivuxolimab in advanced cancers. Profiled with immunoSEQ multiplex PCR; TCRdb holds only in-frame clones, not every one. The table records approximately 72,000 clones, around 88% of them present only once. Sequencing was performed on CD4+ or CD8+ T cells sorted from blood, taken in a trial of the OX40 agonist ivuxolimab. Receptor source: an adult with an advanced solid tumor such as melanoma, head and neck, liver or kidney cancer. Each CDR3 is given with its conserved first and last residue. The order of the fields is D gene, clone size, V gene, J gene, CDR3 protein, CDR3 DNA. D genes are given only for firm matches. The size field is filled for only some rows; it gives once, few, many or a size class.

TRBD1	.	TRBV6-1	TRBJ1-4	CASSTQGATNEKLFF	TGTGCCAGCAGTACCCAGGGGGCCACTAATGAAAAACTGTTTTTT
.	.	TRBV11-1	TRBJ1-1	CASSFSEFQRTEAFF	TGTGCCAGCAGCTTTTCCGAGTTTCAACGGACTGAAGCTTTCTTT
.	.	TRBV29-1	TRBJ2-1	CSVGGRLGSYNEQFF	TGCAGCGTTGGGGGGAGGCTGGGCTCCTACAATGAGCAGTTCTTC
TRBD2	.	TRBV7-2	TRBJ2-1	CASSLVPGLANEQFF	TGTGCCAGCAGCTTAGTACCGGGACTAGCAAATGAGCAGTTCTTC
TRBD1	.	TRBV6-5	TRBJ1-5	CASSYSRTGDTHQHF	TGTGCCAGCAGTTACTCAAGGACAGGGGATACTCACCAGCATTTT
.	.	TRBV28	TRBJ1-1	CASRSGSTEAFF	TGTGCCAGCAGATCAGGGAGCACTGAAGCTTTCTTT
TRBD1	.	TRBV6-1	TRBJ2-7	CATFTGTVISYEQYF	TGTGCCACCTTCACCGGGACAGTCATTTCCTACGAGCAGTACTTC
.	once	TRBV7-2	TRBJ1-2	CASSLIGQVYGYTF	TGTGCCAGCAGCTTGATTGGACAAGTCTATGGCTACACCTTC
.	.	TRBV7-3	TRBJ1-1	CASSLAGGWDTEAFF	TGTGCCAGCAGCTTAGCGGGAGGGTGGGACACTGAAGCTTTCTTT
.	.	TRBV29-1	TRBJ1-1	CSGRTSMNTEAFF	TGCAGCGGTCGGACGTCGATGAACACTGAAGCTTTCTTT
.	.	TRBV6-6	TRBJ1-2	CASSYSTTDYGYTF	TGTGCCAGCAGTTACTCGACCACGGATTATGGCTACACCTTC
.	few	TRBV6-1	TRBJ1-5	CASSEMWSNQPQHF	TGTGCCAGCAGTGAGATGTGGAGCAATCAGCCCCAGCATTTT
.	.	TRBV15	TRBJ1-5	CATSRDRFNQPQHF	TGTGCCACCAGCAGAGATCGGTTCAATCAGCCCCAGCATTTT
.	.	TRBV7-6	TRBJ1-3	CASSLANGGFSGNTIYF	TGTGCCAGCAGCTTAGCGAACGGGGGATTCTCTGGAAACACCATATATTTT
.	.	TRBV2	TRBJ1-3	CASSLRIPGNTIYF	TGTGCCAGCAGTTTAAGGATTCCTGGAAACACCATATATTTT
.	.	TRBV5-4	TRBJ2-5	CASSLGREETQYF	TGTGCCAGCAGCTTGGGCAGGGAGGAGACCCAGTACTTC
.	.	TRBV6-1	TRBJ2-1	CASSETSSSYNEQFF	TGTGCCAGCAGTGAAACTAGCTCGTCCTACAATGAGCAGTTCTTC
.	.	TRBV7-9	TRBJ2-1	CASSKVGAFAEFF	TGTGCCAGCAGCAAAGTAGGGGCTTTCGCCGAGTTCTTC